This entry lists 5 T cell receptor beta chains sequenced from one sample in a study of STAT5B mutations in CD4+ large granular lymphocyte leukemia. Method: immunoSEQ multiplex PCR; TCRdb's copy keeps in-frame clones and lacks some. The sample shows tens of thousands of clones, roughly 84% of them seen only once. Sequencing input: CD4+ T cells from blood buffy coats. These TCRs come from a human donor in good health.

This sequence joins TRBV19 and TRBJ1-1; D call uncertain. Germline assignment: CDR1 LNHDA and CDR2 SQIVND (reference sequence). The CDR3 runs 13 residues. The germline V and J ends were trimmed by 3 bases and 1 base, with 6 bases remaining between them. CDR3 nucleotides: TGTGCCAGTAGTATCACCAGGAACACTGAAGCTTTCTTT. Its translation is CASSITRNTEAFF.

The chain uses TRBV6-1 and TRBJ2-2; D not resolved. V lost 2 bases, J lost 2 bases, and 3 bases lay in between. Germline CDR1 reads MNHNS; CDR2 reads SASEGT. The CDR3 sequence is 13 residues long. CDR3 in DNA: TGTGCCAGCAGTGAACTAAACACCGGGGAGCTGTTTTTT. It is translated as CASSELNTGELFF.

The genes are TRBV27 and TRBJ1-3; 8 bases agree with TRBD1. Germline assignment: CDR1 MNHEY and CDR2 SMNVEV (reference sequence). The CDR3 spans 15 residues. The J segment lost 2 bases and the V segment lost 4 bases, leaving 4 bases of the junction unmatched. CDR3 residues: CASSSRTGTGNTIYF. In DNA, the CDR3 is TGTGCCAGCAGTTCCCGGACAGGGACTGGAAACACCATATATTTT.

The chain links TRBV5-1 to TRBJ2-5, with 8 bases fitting TRBD2. The last part of the DNA fits TRBJ2-7 better; the J call may be wrong. The CDR3 is 16 amino acids. Germline lookup yields CDR1 SGHRS and CDR2 YFSETQ. The CDR3 reads CASSLYELAESYEQYF. The CDR3 DNA reads TGCGCCAGCAGCTTGTATGAACTAGCGGAATCCTACGAGCAGTACTTC.

This clone was observed once. CDR3 in amino acids: CASSPRKGNTEAFF. The CDR3 region has the DNA TGTGCCAGCTCACCACGGAAAGGGAACACTGAAGCTTTCTTT. The rearrangement joins TRBV18 to TRBJ1-1; D gene ambiguous. Germline-derived CDR1 and CDR2 are KGHSH and LQKENI. V was trimmed by 1 base and J by 1 base, leaving 7 bases between them. The CDR3 is made up of 14 amino acids. The variable domain in full, completed from reference TRBV18 and TRBJ1-1, reads NAGVMQNPRHLVRRRGQEARLRCSPMKGHSHVYWYRQLPEEGLKFMVYLQKENIIDESGMPKERFSAEFPKEGPSILRIQQVVRGDSAAYFCASSPRKGNTEAFFGQGTRLTVV.